These T cell receptor beta chains were read from a single sample in a study of shared clonotypes between healthy human individuals. Some clones are missing from TCRdb's copy, which holds only in-frame ones; the method was immunoSEQ multiplex PCR. Counted here are about 2.1 million clones, approximately 94% occurring once; the ten biggest clones make up about 1.5%. The specimen was naive CD8+ T cells from PBMCs. These receptors were collected from a man younger than 30 in good health. Some clones in this sample may be carry-over from other donors' samples. CDR3s include the opening cysteine and the closing phenylalanine or tryptophan. Each record gives: J gene, D gene, clone size, V gene, CDR3 DNA, CDR3 protein. A D gene is named only where the DNA matches it firmly. Clone sizes are given selectively: once, few, many, or a class where the clone is expanded.

J gene: TRBJ2-1; D gene: -; clone size: -; V gene: TRBV7-9; CDR3 DNA: TGTGCCAGCAGCTTAGTCCAGCGCTGGGACCTTAATGAGCAGTTCTTC; CDR3 protein: CASSLVQRWDLNEQFF
J gene: TRBJ1-3; D gene: TRBD1; clone size: -; V gene: TRBV7-8; CDR3 DNA: TGTGCCAGCAGCTTTCACTTTTTTACAGGGGGCCTAGGAAACACCATATATTTT; CDR3 protein: CASSFHFFTGGLGNTIYF
J gene: TRBJ2-1; D gene: -; clone size: -; V gene: TRBV4-2; CDR3 DNA: TGTGCCAGCAGCCCCAGGCCCAACAATGAGCAGTTCTTC; CDR3 protein: CASSPRPNNEQFF
J gene: TRBJ1-3; D gene: -; clone size: -; V gene: TRBV5-1; CDR3 DNA: TGCGCCAGCAGCCAAGAACACCTCGTCGGGGGAAACACCATATATTTT; CDR3 protein: CASSQEHLVGGNTIYF
J gene: TRBJ2-3; D gene: -; clone size: -; V gene: TRBV28; CDR3 DNA: TGTGCCAGCAGTTCCCAATGGGGCACAGATACGCAGTATTTT; CDR3 protein: CASSSQWGTDTQYF
J gene: TRBJ2-3; D gene: -; clone size: -; V gene: TRBV7-9; CDR3 DNA: TGTGCCAGCAGCTCGAGAGGGTGGGATACGCAGTATTTT; CDR3 protein: CASSSRGWDTQYF
J gene: TRBJ1-3; D gene: TRBD1; clone size: -; V gene: TRBV13; CDR3 DNA: TGTGCCAGCAGCCCGGGAGGACAGGGGATTGGAAACACCATATATTTT; CDR3 protein: CASSPGGQGIGNTIYF
J gene: TRBJ1-5; D gene: -; clone size: -; V gene: TRBV9; CDR3 DNA: TGTGCCAGCAGCGTAGAAGGACGGGAGAATCAGCCCCAGCATTTT; CDR3 protein: CASSVEGRENQPQHF
J gene: TRBJ1-5; D gene: -; clone size: -; V gene: TRBV19; CDR3 DNA: TGTGCCAGTAGTATCCACAGGGACAATCAGCCCCAGCATTTT; CDR3 protein: CASSIHRDNQPQHF
J gene: TRBJ2-1; D gene: TRBD2; clone size: -; V gene: TRBV2; CDR3 DNA: TGTGCCAGCAGTTGGACTAGCGGGACATTGGAGCAGTTCTTC; CDR3 protein: CASSWTSGTLEQFF
J gene: TRBJ2-1; D gene: TRBD2; clone size: -; V gene: TRBV15; CDR3 DNA: TGTGCCACCAGCAGCCGATCCGGGACTAGCGGGAGGGCCCCCTACAATGAGCAGTTCTTC; CDR3 protein: CATSSRSGTSGRAPYNEQFF
J gene: TRBJ2-3; D gene: -; clone size: -; V gene: TRBV6-6; CDR3 DNA: TGTGCCAGCAGTTCGGACTCACCTAGCACAGATACGCAGTATTTT; CDR3 protein: CASSSDSPSTDTQYF
J gene: TRBJ2-1; D gene: TRBD2; clone size: -; V gene: TRBV5-3; CDR3 DNA: TGTGCCAGAAGCTCCAACGGACTAGCGGGAGGTGGCAATGAGCAGTTCTTC; CDR3 protein: CARSSNGLAGGGNEQFF
J gene: TRBJ2-3; D gene: -; clone size: -; V gene: TRBV2; CDR3 DNA: TGTGCCAGAGGGTATGGCGGGGGCACAGATACGCAGTATTTT; CDR3 protein: CARGYGGGTDTQYF
J gene: TRBJ2-1; D gene: -; clone size: -; V gene: TRBV19; CDR3 DNA: TGTGCCAGTAGTATATCCCGCGGCGGCTTATACAATGAGCAGTTCTTC; CDR3 protein: CASSISRGGLYNEQFF
J gene: TRBJ2-1; D gene: -; clone size: -; V gene: TRBV15; CDR3 DNA: TGTGCCACCTCCACGGTACCGTGGGACAATGAGCAGTTCTTC; CDR3 protein: CATSTVPWDNEQFF
J gene: TRBJ2-7; D gene: TRBD1; clone size: -; V gene: TRBV27; CDR3 DNA: TGTGCCAGCAGTCATCGGACAGGAGATACCTACGAGCAGTACTTC; CDR3 protein: CASSHRTGDTYEQYF
J gene: TRBJ1-5; D gene: -; clone size: -; V gene: TRBV27; CDR3 DNA: TGTGCCAGCAGTTTGATCCCGCAGGGCACTCAGCCCCAGCATTTT; CDR3 protein: CASSLIPQGTQPQHF
J gene: TRBJ2-1; D gene: -; clone size: -; V gene: TRBV11-2; CDR3 DNA: TGTGCCAGCAGCGTCAGGAACAATGAGCAGTTCTTC; CDR3 protein: CASSVRNNEQFF
J gene: TRBJ1-2; D gene: TRBD1; clone size: -; V gene: TRBV7-9; CDR3 DNA: TGTGCCAGCAGCCTGACAGGGGTGGGCTATGGCTACACCTTC; CDR3 protein: CASSLTGVGYGYTF
J gene: TRBJ1-5; D gene: -; clone size: -; V gene: TRBV28; CDR3 DNA: TGTGCCAGCAGTTTAAAGTTCGTGGGTTATCAGCCCCAGCATTTT; CDR3 protein: CASSLKFVGYQPQHF
J gene: TRBJ2-2; D gene: -; clone size: few; V gene: TRBV11-2; CDR3 DNA: TGTGCCAGCAGCTTAACTGGGGAGCTGTTTTTT; CDR3 protein: CASSLTGELFF
J gene: TRBJ1-5; D gene: -; clone size: -; V gene: TRBV27; CDR3 DNA: TGTGCCAGCAGTTTCGGAGTAAATCAGCCCCAGCATTTT; CDR3 protein: CASSFGVNQPQHF
J gene: TRBJ2-1; D gene: -; clone size: once; V gene: TRBV9; CDR3 DNA: TGTGCCAGCAGCGTAGGAGCTAGCGTAAATGAGCAGTTCTTC; CDR3 protein: CASSVGASVNEQFF
J gene: TRBJ2-7; D gene: -; clone size: -; V gene: TRBV27; CDR3 DNA: TGTGCCAGCAGTCACGGACTAAACTACGAGCAGTACTTC; CDR3 protein: CASSHGLNYEQYF
J gene: TRBJ2-1; D gene: -; clone size: -; V gene: TRBV7-9; CDR3 DNA: TGTGCCAGCAGCTTGGTCGCCAATGAGCAGTTCTTC; CDR3 protein: CASSLVANEQFF
J gene: TRBJ1-1; D gene: -; clone size: once; V gene: TRBV7-8; CDR3 DNA: TGTGCCAGCAGTGCAGGGCTCAGTAGCACTGAAGCTTTCTTT; CDR3 protein: CASSAGLSSTEAFF